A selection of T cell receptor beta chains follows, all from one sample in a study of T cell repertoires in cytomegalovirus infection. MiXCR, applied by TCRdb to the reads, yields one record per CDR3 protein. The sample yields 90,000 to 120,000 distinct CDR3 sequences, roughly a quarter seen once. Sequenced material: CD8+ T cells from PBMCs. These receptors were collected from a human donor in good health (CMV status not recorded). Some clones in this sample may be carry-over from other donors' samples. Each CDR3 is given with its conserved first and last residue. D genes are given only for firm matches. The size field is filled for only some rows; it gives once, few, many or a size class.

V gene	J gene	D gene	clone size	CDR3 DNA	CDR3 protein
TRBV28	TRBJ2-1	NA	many	TGTGCCAGCAGCCCTGACACCTTCTCCTACAATGAGCAGTTCTTC	CASSPDTFSYNEQFF
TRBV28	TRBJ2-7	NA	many	TGTGCCAGCAGGGGGACCTATGGGACTTGGCAGTACTTC	CASRGTYGTWQYF
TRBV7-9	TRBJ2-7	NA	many	TGTGCCAGCAGCTCGCCCCGAGTCGAGCAGTACTTC	CASSSPRVEQYF
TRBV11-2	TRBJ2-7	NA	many	TGTGCCAGCAGCCGATATATGACGGCTCAGCAGTACTTC	CASSRYMTAQQYF
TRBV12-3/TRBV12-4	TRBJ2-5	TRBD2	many	TGTGCCAGCCTCGGGACTAGCGGGAGTAAAGGAGAGACCCAGTACTTC	CASLGTSGSKGETQYF
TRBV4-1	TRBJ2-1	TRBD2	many	TGCGCCAGCAGCCAAGATAGAGCGGGAGGGCCGTACAATGAGCAGTTCTTC	CASSQDRAGGPYNEQFF
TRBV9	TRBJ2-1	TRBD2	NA	TGTGCCAGCAGCGGGACTAGCGGGTGGGGGGGTGAGCAGTTCTTC	CASSGTSGWGGEQFF
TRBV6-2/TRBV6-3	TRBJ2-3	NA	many	TGTGCCAGCAGTTACGTAAGTGGGAGAGATACGCAGTATTTT	CASSYVSGRDTQYF
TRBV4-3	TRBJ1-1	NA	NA	TGCGCCAGCAGCCACTTTAAGAACACTGAAGCTTTCTTT	CASSHFKNTEAFF
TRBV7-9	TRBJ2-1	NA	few	TGTGCCAGCACCATCCAGGCGGTTGAGCAGTTCTTC	CASTIQAVEQFF
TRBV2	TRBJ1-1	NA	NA	TGTGCCAGCAGTGATATGGCGAACACTGAAGCTTTCTTT	CASSDMANTEAFF
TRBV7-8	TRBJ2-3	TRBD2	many	TGTGCCAGCAGCTTAGCCGCGGGGGGCAGGCTGACAGATACGCAGTATTTT	CASSLAAGGRLTDTQYF
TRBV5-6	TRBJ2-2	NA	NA	TGTGCCAGCAGCATTGCGACGGAAGCGCATGGGGAGCTGTTTTTT	CASSIATEAHGELFF
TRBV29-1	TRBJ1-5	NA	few	TGCAGCGTTGGAACAGATAGCAATCAGCCCCAGCATTTT	CSVGTDSNQPQHF
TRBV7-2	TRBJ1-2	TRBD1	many	TGTGCCAGCAGCCAGGGACAGGGTGAAGGCTACACCTTC	CASSQGQGEGYTF
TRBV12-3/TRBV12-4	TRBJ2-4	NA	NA	TGTGCCAGCAGTGTCCTAGGAGGGGCCAAAAACATTCAGTACTTC	CASSVLGGAKNIQYF
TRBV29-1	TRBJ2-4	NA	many	TGCAGCGTTGAGGCAGGGGTGGCCAAAAACATTCAGTACTTC	CSVEAGVAKNIQYF
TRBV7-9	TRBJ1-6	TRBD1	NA	TGTGCCAGCAGCTTAGTGATGGGGACAGGGAATTCACCCCTCCACTTT	CASSLVMGTGNSPLHF
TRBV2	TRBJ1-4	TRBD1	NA	TGTGCCAGCAGGGCGACAGGGGGCAAGGAAAAACTGTTTTTT	CASRATGGKEKLFF
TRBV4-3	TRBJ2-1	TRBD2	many	TGCGCCAGCAGCCCCCAGGGCCCCGGCACTAGCGGCTACAATGAGCAGTTCTTC	CASSPQGPGTSGYNEQFF
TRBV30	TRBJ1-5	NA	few	TGTGCCTGGAGACGGGGTAATCAGCCCCAGCATTTT	CAWRRGNQPQHF
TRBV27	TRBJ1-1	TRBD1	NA	TGTGCCAGCAGTTCATGGACAGGTAGGGACACTGAAGCTTTCTTT	CASSSWTGRDTEAFF